The T cell receptor (beta chain) under discussion was sequenced for a study of CD4 T cells in relation to SARS-CoV-2 and coronaviruses. About the study: Negative control cultures got HIV-1 Nef peptides or no peptide.

CD4+ T cells from unexposed donors were obtained before the COVID-19 pandemic (2011-2018). The cells were cultured for about ten days before CD4+ T cells were isolated. Unexposed-donor CD4+ T cells were probed with SARS-CoV-2 S/N and four cold-coronavirus spikes, cells permitting. PBMCs were plated at a few million per well in IL-2-containing medium. The length of the CDR3 is 14 residues. Germline CDR1 and CDR2: KGHSH and LQKENI. V shed 5 bases, J shed 2 bases, and the junction held 6 bases outside the gene matches. Comment on this clone: Its matching antigen is unknown.

The protocol was immunoSEQ multiplex PCR, while the TCRdb copy is restricted to in-frame clones and leaves out a portion. The data hold about 11,000 clones, with 70% to 80% observed a single time. The chain uses TRBV18 and TRBJ2-7; 7 bases match TRBD1. The sequenced sample was CD4+ T cells from PBMCs, cultured in vitro. The TCR sequence derives from a human donor in good health. In DNA form, the CDR3 reads TGTGCCAGCTCATCCCTGGGACAGCCCTACGAGCAGTACTTC. This translates into CASSSLGQPYEQYF.